This TCR beta chain was captured by sequencing in a study of cytomegalovirus exposure and HLA in healthy donors (dated by TCRdb to about 2017). Regarding the complete study: An earlier analysis of several hundred of the donors reported over 250 Gb of sequence data and 95 million to 120 million unique TCR beta sequences obtained from about 170 million T cells. Several DR-DQ haplotypes were handled as single units for association and clustering, since linkage in the cohort was strong. The number of typed donors differed by locus: about 629-630 for A, B, C, DRB1 and DQB1; 500 to 550 for DQA1; roughly 600 for DPA1; and some 470 for DPB1. Donor age, sex, ethnicity and CMV serostatus were compiled together with the repertoire data. HLA typing included class I and class II loci at four-digit resolution. The aim of the study was to test whether cataloging public T cell receptors could identify signatures of past pathogen exposure. Of the approximately 370 genotyped donors, roughly 76% were placed in the genetic ancestry cluster associated with self-reported Caucasian donors. In a later analysis, previously published TCR beta repertoires from roughly 710 donors were re-analyzed and high-resolution HLA genotyping was added so that TCR occurrence patterns could be studied. Approximately 330 gigabases of sequencing data and 75 million to 85 million unique TCR sequences made up an early release that covered some 640 HLA-typed donors. Genome-wide SNP genotypes for about 60% of the roughly 700 donors were used in a later genetic analysis, which treated that subset as a discovery cohort. The study profiled the T cell repertoires of fewer than 850 subjects by immunosequencing and related them to cytomegalovirus serostatus. Among 300 to 500 genotyped donors of the cohort, an average of approximately 220,000 unique TCR beta nucleotide sequences was sequenced per donor, of which roughly 17% were non-productive. An earlier analysis of several hundred of the donors used high-throughput TCR beta sequencing to judge whether each TCR beta V gene segment behaved as functional or pseudogenic. Rather than drawing on any new phenotypic data, the later analysis identified candidate immune exposures from TCR beta sequences and the way those sequences occurred across donors. All discovery cohort repertoires had been generated on a single sequencing platform. Besides the first cohort of around 700 subjects, a separate validation cohort made up of some 110 different subjects was used. The study combined high-throughput TCR immunosequencing, statistical association of individual TCRs with disease status, and machine learning to predict cytomegalovirus infection status.

The cohort consisted of 600 to 700 healthy bone marrow donors. At the time of sampling, every cohort member was nominally healthy, though immune exposures that went unrecorded were likely present. The donor was CMV seronegative and was included in the group of approximately 350 seronegative cohort members. Every donor gave a peripheral blood sample, and the peripheral blood mononuclear cells from that sample were used for TCR beta sequencing. The Qiagen DNeasy Blood Extraction Kit was used to extract genomic DNA from the blood cell samples. General study outcomes and caveats: In a later analysis, TCR association rates were found to vary across HLA loci, with the most associated TCRs seen for DRB1 alleles and the fewest for HLA-C alleles. A total of about 180 TCR beta chains were listed by the study as associated with cytomegalovirus. A cluster of highly shared sequence variants was judged likely to be a technical artifact of the sequencing pipeline. Immune exposure information for the cohort was limited to CMV serostatus. According to the authors, the approach could potentially be generalized to other disease states and immunological phenotypes. Correlated functional status among segregating V segments might reflect linkage disequilibrium, but an unknown experimental factor could not be ruled out. According to a later analysis, parvovirus B19, influenza, CMV and Epstein-Barr virus appeared linked to several top co-occurrence clusters. In a later analysis, about 17,000 TCR beta sequences were associated with specific HLA alleles at a false discovery rate of 0.05. In vitro tests confirmed that a few of the cytomegalovirus-associated TCR beta chains recognize cytomegalovirus antigens. Across donors, most TCR sequences were observed very rarely, whereas some public TCRs were present in many individuals. In a later analysis, HLA-associated TCR beta chains showed more clonal expansion and lower generation probabilities than non-associated chains that were equally common. Broadly in line with IMGT annotations, most TCR beta V segments showed up in productive rearrangements about 90% or about 30% of the time in an earlier analysis of about 500 of the donors. Assigning TCR associations to individual alleles was difficult when HLA alleles, especially DR and DQ, strongly co-occurred. Cytomegalovirus status was reported to be diagnosed by the classifier with high specificity and sensitivity in both the original and validation cohorts. Some IMGT-functional V segments, including TRBV6-2 and TRBV6-3, could not be told apart with the 87-base-pair reads, so those segments were excluded. According to a later analysis, most CMV-associated TCR beta chains appeared to be HLA-restricted, and the HLA associations seemed to be driven largely by CMV exposure. HLA typing was unavailable for some donors at each locus, so association tests used only the typed subset. A further reported finding was that TCR beta sequences accurately predicted the HLA-A and HLA-B alleles for most subjects in the first cohort. Compared with the approximately 670-donor mean, donors in an Asian-associated ancestry cluster had fewer N-insertions in productive TCRs, according to a later genetic analysis. A later genetic analysis associated a missense DCLRE1C variant with V-gene and J-gene trimming of TCR beta chains, and an independent cohort replicated the association. Because counts were too low, roughly 17 rarely observed V segments, including chromosome 9 orphons, were left out of the earlier analysis of some 640 of the donors. This cohort had only TCR beta chains sequenced, and the lack of alpha or paired-chain data limited which features could be detected. Presence/absence analyses assumed roughly uniform sequencing depth across donors, an assumption that may not hold.

A remark on this clone: This clone's antigen is unknown.

The method behind the library was the immunoSEQ multiplex PCR assay. A mixture of 60 forward primers for TCR Vbeta segments and 13 reverse primers for TCR Jbeta segments was used in the multiplex PCR. A multiplex PCR assay on genomic DNA amplified the CDR3 region of rearranged TCR beta genes. Amplified TCR beta libraries were sequenced as 87-base-pair reads on the Illumina HiSeq System. The paper's data handling went like this. Across the 640 or so repertoires, a later analysis counted approximately 83 million unique TCR beta chains, around 10 million of which were shared by at least two donors. To remove PCR and sequencing errors, raw reads were error-corrected and collapsed into unique sequences using a nearest-neighbor algorithm that merged closely related sequences. CDR3 sequences were aligned to IMGT reference sequences to assign V, D and J gene segments. For a sequence to be retained, a match of at least six nucleotides was required to both a V gene segment and a J gene segment. A rearrangement was called productive if the CDR3 had no stop codons and remained in frame with V and J, and every other rearrangement was called non-productive. Following IMGT convention, CDR3 was defined as the stretch from the second conserved V-encoded cysteine to the conserved J-encoded phenylalanine. The earlier analysis of 587 of the donors excluded any sequence lacking an unambiguous match to a single V gene segment. In an earlier analysis of about 590 of the donors, a V segment was called functional when productive rearrangements were above 56.7%, and segregating when the standard deviation between donors exceeded 5%. A statistical classification framework was built for diagnosing cytomegalovirus status from the catalog of TCR beta chain sequences. In a later analysis, V and J genes were assigned by comparing TCR nucleotide sequences against IMGT/GENE-DB human TR gene sequences. Using the TCRdist pipeline, a later analysis assigned CDR3 sequences along with most-parsimonious VDJ recombination scenarios. In a later analysis, each TCR beta chain was defined by its CDR3 amino acid sequence together with its V-gene family, and reads lacking a unique V-gene family were excluded. As a way to deal with suspected cross-contamination and a sequencing artifact, a later analysis dropped nearly 600 nucleotide sequences that were highly shared and had low generation probability. For each public chain, a later analysis derived a clonal expansion index from normalized ranks of inferred template counts within each repertoire. A later analysis computed generation probabilities with a VDJ recombination model fitted to out-of-frame rearrangements, and checked the results against IGoR. Hypergeometric tests were used in a later analysis to score TCR-TCR, TCR-HLA and TCR-CMV co-occurrence, with a repertoire-size bias correction applied to the TCR pairs. A later analysis estimated false discovery rates by permuting HLA or CMV assignments 20 times. In a later analysis, co-occurring TCRs were grouped using DBSCAN, with TCRdist sequence similarity added in when clustering inside HLA-allele-positive subsets. For co-occurrence clustering, repertoires with fewer than 30,000 or more than 120,000 public chains were excluded, along with four or five repertoires with anomalous nucleotide sharing. TCRdb stores this immuneACCESS table with in-frame sequences only. Part of the clones is absent; in the studies checked, under half of the shortfall reflects unresolved V genes, and no reason is known for the rest. That table gives V, J and clone size, and the DNA gave D and trimming. The sample table holds about 120,000 clones. Clones ranked in the top ten supply roughly 3.7% of the sample.

Counted from cysteine to phenylalanine, this CDR3 has 17 amino acids. Left in the record is the CDR3 DNA by itself, 51 bases read in frame from the first base. The germline ends are 19 bases apart after V is trimmed by 2 bases and J by 5 bases. The TCR was taken from a man aged 25 to 40 in good health and CMV-seronegative. Sequencing was carried out using PBMCs. The V and J segments used are TRBV23-1 and TRBJ1-5, with no reliable assignment of the D segment. TRBV23-1 is labeled an ORF, and its function is uncertain. The DNA sequence follows: TGCGCCAGCAGTCAAATCCCCGGAGCCGTCCCGGATCAGCCCCAGCATTTT. It codes for CASSQIPGAVPDQPQHF.